The 7 T cell receptor beta chains in this list originate from one sample, sequenced in a study of blood T cells in healthy people across ages. Alongside a J-beta primer mix, a sample-barcoded 5' primer served in a second PCR lasting roughly 6 to 12 cycles. TCRdb re-derived calls from the 5' RACE reads in MiXCR, one entry per CDR3 protein. This table holds some 900,000 distinct CDR3 sequences, more than 25% found once. The sequenced sample consisted of blood. Source of these receptors: a woman of 80 years or more in good health.

Of note for this clonotype: A much larger clone lies one base from this, so it may be a read error. The V gene is TRBV12-3 or TRBV12-4, the J gene TRBJ1-2; the match to TRBD1 covers 7 bases. CDR3 size: 12 residues. V lost 6 bases, J lost 7 bases, and 5 bases stayed unmatched. CDR3 in DNA: TGTGCCAGCAGGTCAGGGGGAGCTGGCTACACCTTC. It specifies CASRSGGAGYTF.

The table lists this clonotype with many counts. The V gene is TRBV6-5, the J gene TRBJ1-5; tentative D call: TRBD1 (5 bases). The germline gives CDR1 MNHEY, CDR2 SVGAGI. With 7 bases removed from V and 4 bases from J, the gap between germline ends came to 14 bases. The CDR3 is made up of 14 amino acids. The CDR3 nucleotides read TGTGCCAGCAACTCTCGGGGGTGGAATCAGCCCCAGCATTTT. It encodes CASNSRGWNQPQHF.

The chain links TRBV24-1 to TRBJ2-2, with 11 bases aligning to TRBD2. The CDR3 runs 16 residues. Unmatched junction bases numbered 10, after V lost 9 bases and J lost 5 bases. From germline, CDR1 is KGHDR and CDR2 SFDVKD. The CDR3 bases are TGTGCCACCGATAGCGGGAGGGCCCTCGGGACCGGGGAGCTGTTTTTT. Translated: CATDSGRALGTGELFF.

This sequence joins TRBV6-6 and TRBJ1-1, with D perhaps matching TRBD1 (6 bases). Germline loops: CDR1 MNHNY, CDR2 SVGAGI (reference sequence). The V end was cut by 5 bases, the J end by 4 bases, with 14 bases between. This CDR3 region has 14 residues. DNA of the CDR3: TGTGCCAGCAGTGGGGAGGGGGTGGCCACTGAAGCTTTCTTT. Its protein is CASSGEGVATEAFF.

At least ten counts were recorded for this clonotype. Just one base apart from a much larger clone, this may be a read error. The chain joins TRBV7-2 to TRBJ2-1, with TRBD2 matching 7 bases. The J call could be wrong; TRBJ2-7 is a better fit for the DNA end. CDR1 and CDR2 (germline): SGHTA, FQGNSA. The CDR3 totals 14 residues. CDR3 sequence (DNA): TGTGCCAGCAGCCCGGGGGGAGCCAACAATGAGCAGTACTTC. It yields the protein CASSPGGANNEQYF.

This clonotype was seen ten or more times. The chain recombines TRBV7-9 with TRBJ1-5, with D unresolved. The germline gives CDR1 SEHNR, CDR2 FQNEAQ (reference sequence). The germline V and J ends were trimmed by 5 bases and 5 bases, with 13 bases remaining between them. The CDR3 is 14 residues long. CDR3 loop: CASSPQTWDQPQHF. CDR3 DNA: TGTGCCAGCAGCCCGCAAACATGGGATCAGCCCCAGCATTTT. The full variable domain, in which reference TRBV7-9 and TRBJ1-5 provide the parts outside the CDR3, is DTGVSQNPRHKITKRGQNVTFRCDPISEHNRLYWYRQTLGQGPEFLTYFQNEAQLEKSRLLSDRFSAERPKGSFSTLEIQRTEQGDSAMYLCASSPQTWDQPQHFGDGTRLSIL.

In its sample, this clonotype was seen many times. The chain recombines TRBV25-1 with TRBJ1-6, with D possibly being TRBD1 (5 bases). Germline V gene sequence: CDR1 MGHDK, CDR2 SYGVNS. The CDR3 is 16 residues long. Trimming took 0 bases from V and 7 from J, leaving 13 bases between them. This CDR3 is CASSEYGAARNSPLHF. CDR3 bases: TGTGCCAGCAGTGAATACGGGGCGGCGCGGAATTCACCCCTCCACTTT.